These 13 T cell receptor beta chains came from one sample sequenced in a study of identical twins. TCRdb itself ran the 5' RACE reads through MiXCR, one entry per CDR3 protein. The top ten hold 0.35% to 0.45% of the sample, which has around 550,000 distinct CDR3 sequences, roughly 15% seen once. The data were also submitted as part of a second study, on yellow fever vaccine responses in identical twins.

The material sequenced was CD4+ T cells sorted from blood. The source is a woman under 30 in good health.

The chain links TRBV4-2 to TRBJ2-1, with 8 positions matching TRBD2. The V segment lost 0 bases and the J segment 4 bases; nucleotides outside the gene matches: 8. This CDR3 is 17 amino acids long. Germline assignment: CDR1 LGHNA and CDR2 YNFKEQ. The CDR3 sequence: CASSQERTASGYNEQFF. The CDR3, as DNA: TGTGCCAGCAGCCAAGAAAGGACCGCTAGCGGGTACAATGAGCAGTTCTTC.

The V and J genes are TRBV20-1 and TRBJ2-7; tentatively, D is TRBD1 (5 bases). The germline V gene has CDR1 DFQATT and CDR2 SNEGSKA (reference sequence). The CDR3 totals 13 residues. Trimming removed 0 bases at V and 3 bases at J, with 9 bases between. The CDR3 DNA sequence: TGCAGTGCTAGAGACAGGGTTCTCTACGAGCAGTACTTC. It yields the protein CSARDRVLYEQYF.

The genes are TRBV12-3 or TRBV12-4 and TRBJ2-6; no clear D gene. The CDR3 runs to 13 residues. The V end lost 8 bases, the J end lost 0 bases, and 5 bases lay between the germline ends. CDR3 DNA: TGTGCCAGCCTACTCTCTGGGGCCAACGTCCTGACTTTC. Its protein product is CASLLSGANVLTF.

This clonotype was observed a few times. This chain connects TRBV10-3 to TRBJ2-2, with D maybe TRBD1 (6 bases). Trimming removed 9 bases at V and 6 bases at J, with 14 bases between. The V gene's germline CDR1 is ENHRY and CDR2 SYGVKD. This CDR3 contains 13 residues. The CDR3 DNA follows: TGTGCCATAACCGGGACAATCTCCGGGGAGCTGTTTTTT. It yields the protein CAITGTISGELFF.

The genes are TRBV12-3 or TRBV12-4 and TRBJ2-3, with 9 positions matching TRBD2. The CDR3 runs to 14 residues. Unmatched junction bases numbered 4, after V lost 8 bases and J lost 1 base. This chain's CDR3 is CASALAGGTDTQYF. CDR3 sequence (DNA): TGTGCCAGCGCCTTAGCGGGGGGCACAGATACGCAGTATTTT.

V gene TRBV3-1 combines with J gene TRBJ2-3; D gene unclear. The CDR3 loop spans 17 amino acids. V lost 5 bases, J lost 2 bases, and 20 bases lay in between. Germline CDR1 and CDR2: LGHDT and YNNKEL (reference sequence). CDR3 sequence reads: CASSKSPLARFTDTQYF. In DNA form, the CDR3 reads TGTGCCAGCAGCAAAAGCCCACTCGCGCGATTCACAGATACGCAGTATTTT.

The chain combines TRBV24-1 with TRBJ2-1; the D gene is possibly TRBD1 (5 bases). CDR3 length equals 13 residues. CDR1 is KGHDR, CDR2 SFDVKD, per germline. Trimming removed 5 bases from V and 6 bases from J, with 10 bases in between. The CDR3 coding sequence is TGTGCCACCAGTGTCCAGGGTCGCAATGAGCAGTTCTTC. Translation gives CATSVQGRNEQFF.

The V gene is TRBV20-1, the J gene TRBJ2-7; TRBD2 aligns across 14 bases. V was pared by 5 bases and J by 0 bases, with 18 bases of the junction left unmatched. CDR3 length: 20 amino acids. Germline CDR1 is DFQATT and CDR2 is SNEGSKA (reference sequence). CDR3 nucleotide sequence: TGCAGTGCTCGCCGGGGACTAGCGGGAGACACACCTCACCTCTCCTACGAGCAGTACTTC. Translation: CSARRGLAGDTPHLSYEQYF.

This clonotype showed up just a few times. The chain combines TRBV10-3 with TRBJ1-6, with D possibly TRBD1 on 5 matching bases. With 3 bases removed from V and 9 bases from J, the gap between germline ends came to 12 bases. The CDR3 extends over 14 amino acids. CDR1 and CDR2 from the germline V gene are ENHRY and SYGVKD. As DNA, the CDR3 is TGTGCCATCAGTGACCCCAGGGAGGGTTCACCCCTCCACTTT. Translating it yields CAISDPREGSPLHF.

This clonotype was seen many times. CDR3 in DNA: TGTGCCAGCAAGGGGCCAGAGGCCCCCAATGAGCAGTTCTTC. This gives the protein CASKGPEAPNEQFF. The rearrangement links TRBV12-3 or TRBV12-4 to TRBJ2-1; D perhaps matches TRBD1 (5 bases). V lost 7 bases and J lost 6, with 16 bases in between. There are 14 residues in the CDR3.

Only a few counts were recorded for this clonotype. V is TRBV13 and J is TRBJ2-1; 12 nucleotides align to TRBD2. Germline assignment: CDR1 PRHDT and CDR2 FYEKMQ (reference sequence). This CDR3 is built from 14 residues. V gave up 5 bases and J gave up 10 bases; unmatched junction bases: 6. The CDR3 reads CASSRLAGVGEQFF. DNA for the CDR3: TGTGCCAGCAGCAGACTAGCGGGAGTCGGCGAGCAGTTCTTC.

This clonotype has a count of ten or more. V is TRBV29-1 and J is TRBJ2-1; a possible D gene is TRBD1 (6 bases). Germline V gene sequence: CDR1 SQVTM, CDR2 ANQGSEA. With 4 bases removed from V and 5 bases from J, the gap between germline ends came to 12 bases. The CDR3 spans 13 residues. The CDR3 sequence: CSVVGTTHNEQFF. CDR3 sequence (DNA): TGCAGCGTTGTGGGGACAACCCACAATGAGCAGTTCTTC.

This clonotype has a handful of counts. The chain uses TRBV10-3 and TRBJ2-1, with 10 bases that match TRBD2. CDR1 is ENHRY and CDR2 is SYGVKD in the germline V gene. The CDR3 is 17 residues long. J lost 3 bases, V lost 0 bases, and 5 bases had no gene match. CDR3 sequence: CAISESSGGALYNEQFF. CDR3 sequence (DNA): TGTGCCATCAGTGAGTCGAGCGGGGGGGCCCTCTACAATGAGCAGTTCTTC.